This T cell receptor beta chain was recorded in a study of patients and donors after allogeneic stem cell transplantation. TCRdb analysed the RT-PCR reads with MiXCR anew, one entry per CDR3 protein. Of some 230,000 distinct CDR3 sequences listed, 12% to 15% are singletons. V was pared by 1 base and J by 2 bases, with 10 bases of the junction left unmatched. Germline V gene lookup returns CDR1 KGHSH and CDR2 LQKENI. The CDR3 covers 19 residues. The sequenced sample was blood, either unsorted or a sorted T cell fraction (not recorded which). This TCR derives from a human donor who was either an allogeneic HSCT recipient or a stem cell or donor lymphocyte infusion donor (not recorded which). It is not recorded whose cells these are; they may come from a transplant donor. V gene TRBV18 combines with J gene TRBJ2-1; 11 positions match TRBD2. This CDR3 is CASSPLSLAGGRTYNEQFF. The CDR3 bases are TGTGCCAGCTCACCACTGAGTCTAGCGGGGGGCCGCACCTACAATGAGCAGTTCTTC.